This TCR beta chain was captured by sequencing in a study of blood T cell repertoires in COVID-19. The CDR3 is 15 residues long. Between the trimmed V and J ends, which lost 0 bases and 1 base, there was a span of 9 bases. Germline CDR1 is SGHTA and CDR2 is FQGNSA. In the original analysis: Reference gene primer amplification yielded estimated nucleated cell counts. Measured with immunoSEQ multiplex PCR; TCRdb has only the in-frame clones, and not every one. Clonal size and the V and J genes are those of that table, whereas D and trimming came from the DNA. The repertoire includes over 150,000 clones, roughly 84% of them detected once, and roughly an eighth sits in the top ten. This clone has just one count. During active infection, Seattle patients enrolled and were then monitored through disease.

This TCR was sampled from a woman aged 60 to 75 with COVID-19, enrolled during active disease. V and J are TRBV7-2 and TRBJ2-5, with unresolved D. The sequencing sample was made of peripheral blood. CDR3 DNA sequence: TGTGCCAGCAGCTTAGCCTCGGCAGGCCAAGAGACCCAGTACTTC. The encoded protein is CASSLASAGQETQYF. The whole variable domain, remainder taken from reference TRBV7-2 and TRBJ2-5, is GAGVSQSPSNKVTEKGKDVELRCDPISGHTALYWYRQSLGQGLEFLIYFQGNSAPDKSGLPSDRFSAERTGGSVSTLTIQRTQQEDSAVYLCASSLASAGQETQYFGPGTRLLVL.